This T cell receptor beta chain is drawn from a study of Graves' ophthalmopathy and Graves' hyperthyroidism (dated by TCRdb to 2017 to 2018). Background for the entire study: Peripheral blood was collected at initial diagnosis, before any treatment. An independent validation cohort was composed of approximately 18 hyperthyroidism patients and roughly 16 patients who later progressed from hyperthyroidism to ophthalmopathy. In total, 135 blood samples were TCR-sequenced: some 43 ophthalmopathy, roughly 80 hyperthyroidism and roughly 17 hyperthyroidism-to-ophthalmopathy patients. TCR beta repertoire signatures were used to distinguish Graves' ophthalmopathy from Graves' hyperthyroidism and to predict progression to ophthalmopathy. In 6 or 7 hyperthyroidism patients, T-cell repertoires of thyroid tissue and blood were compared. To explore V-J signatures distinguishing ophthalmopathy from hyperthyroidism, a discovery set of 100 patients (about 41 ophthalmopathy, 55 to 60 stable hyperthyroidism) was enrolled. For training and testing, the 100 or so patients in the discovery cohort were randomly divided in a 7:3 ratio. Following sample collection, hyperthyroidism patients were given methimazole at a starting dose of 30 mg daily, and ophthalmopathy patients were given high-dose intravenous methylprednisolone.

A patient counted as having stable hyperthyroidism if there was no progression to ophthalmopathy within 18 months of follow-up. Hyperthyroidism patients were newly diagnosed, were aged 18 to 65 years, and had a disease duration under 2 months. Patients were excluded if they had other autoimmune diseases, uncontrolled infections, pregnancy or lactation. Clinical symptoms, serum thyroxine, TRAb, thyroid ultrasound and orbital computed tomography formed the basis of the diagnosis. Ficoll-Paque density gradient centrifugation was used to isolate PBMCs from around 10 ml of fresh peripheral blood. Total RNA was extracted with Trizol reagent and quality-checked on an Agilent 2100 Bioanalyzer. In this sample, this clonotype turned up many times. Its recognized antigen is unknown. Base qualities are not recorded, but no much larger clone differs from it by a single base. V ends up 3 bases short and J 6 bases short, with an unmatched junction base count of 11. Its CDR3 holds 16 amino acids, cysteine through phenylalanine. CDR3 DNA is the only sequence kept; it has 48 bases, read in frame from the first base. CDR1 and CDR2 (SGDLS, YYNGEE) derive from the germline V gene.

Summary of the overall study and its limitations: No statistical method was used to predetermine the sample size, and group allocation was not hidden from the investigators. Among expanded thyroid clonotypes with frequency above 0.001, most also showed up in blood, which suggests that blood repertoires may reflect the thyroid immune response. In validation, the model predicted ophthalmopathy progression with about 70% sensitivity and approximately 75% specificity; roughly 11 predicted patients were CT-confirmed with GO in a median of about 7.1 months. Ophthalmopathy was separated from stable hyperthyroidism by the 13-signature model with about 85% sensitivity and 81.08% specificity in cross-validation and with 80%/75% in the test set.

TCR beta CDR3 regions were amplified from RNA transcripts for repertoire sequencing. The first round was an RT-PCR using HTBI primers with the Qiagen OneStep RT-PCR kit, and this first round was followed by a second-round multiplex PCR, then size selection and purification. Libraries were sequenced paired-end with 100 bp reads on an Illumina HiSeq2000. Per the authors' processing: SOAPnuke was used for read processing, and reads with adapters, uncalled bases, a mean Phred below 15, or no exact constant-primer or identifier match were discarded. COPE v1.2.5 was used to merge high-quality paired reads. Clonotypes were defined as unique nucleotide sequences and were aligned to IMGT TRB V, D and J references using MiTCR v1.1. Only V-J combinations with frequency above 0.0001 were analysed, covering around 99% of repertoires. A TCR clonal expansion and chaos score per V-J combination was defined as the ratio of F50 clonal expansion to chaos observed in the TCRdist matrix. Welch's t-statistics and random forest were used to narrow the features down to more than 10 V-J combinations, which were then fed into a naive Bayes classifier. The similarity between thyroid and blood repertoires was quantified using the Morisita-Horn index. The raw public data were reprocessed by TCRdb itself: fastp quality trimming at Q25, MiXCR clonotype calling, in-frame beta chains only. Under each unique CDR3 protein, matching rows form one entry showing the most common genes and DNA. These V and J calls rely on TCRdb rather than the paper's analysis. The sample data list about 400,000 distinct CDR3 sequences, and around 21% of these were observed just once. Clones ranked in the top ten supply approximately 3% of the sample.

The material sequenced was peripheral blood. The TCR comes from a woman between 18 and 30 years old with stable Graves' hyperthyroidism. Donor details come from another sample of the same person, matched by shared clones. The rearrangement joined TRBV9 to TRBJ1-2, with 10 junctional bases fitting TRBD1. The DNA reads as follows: TGTGCCAGCAGCGACCGGGACAGGGGCCGATTTGATGGCTACACCTTC. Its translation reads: CASSDRDRGRFDGYTF.